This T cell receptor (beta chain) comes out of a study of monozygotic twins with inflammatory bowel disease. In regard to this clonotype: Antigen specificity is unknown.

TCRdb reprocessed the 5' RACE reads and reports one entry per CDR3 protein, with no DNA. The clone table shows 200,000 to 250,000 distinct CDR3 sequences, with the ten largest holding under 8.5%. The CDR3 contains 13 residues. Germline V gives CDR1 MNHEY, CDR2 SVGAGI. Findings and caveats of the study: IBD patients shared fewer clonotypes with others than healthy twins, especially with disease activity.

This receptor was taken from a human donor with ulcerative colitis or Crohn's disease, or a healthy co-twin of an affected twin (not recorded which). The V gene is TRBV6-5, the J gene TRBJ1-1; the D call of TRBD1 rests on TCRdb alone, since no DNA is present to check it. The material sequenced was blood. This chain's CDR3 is CASTYQGGTEAFF.